The 25 T cell receptor beta chains given below trace back to one sample, sequenced in a study of blood T cell repertoires in COVID-19. Sequencing was performed with immunoSEQ multiplex PCR; in TCRdb, only in-frame clones are kept and a portion is missing. The repertoire consists of 300,000 to 350,000 clones, with more than 85% occurring once and the leading ten covering 3% to 5%. Sequencing input: PBMCs or T cells enriched from blood (not recorded which). Every receptor here comes from a woman in her 30s who had been exposed to COVID-19.

The rearrangement joins TRBV30 to TRBJ1-1, with D possibly being TRBD1 (5 bases). V was pared by 4 bases and J by 5 bases, with 11 bases between. Per the germline V gene, CDR1 is GTSNPN and CDR2 is SVGIG (reference sequence). The CDR3 is made up of 12 amino acids. The CDR3 reads CAWNGGATEAFF. DNA of the CDR3: TGTGCCTGGAATGGTGGGGCGACTGAAGCTTTCTTT.

The chain is built from TRBV11-2 and TRBJ1-1, with D maybe TRBD1 (6 bases). Trimming removed 5 bases at V and 5 bases at J, with 12 bases between. The length of the CDR3 is 13 residues. The germline V gene encodes CDR1 SGHAT and CDR2 FQNNGV. DNA for the CDR3: TGTGCCAGCAGCCCAAGGGGGGGAACTGAAGCTTTCTTT. Translated: CASSPRGGTEAFF.

Only a few counts were recorded for this clone. This rearrangement joins TRBV19 to TRBJ1-6, with TRBD1 as a possible D gene (6 bases). CDR1 and CDR2 (germline): LNHDA, SQIVND (reference sequence). The CDR3 runs to 18 residues. V was cut by 4 bases and J by 0 bases, with 16 bases left in between. Written as DNA, the CDR3 is TGTGCCAGTAGTACCTCAGGGGCCCTCCTCTCCTATAATTCACCCCTCCACTTT. Protein sequence: CASSTSGALLSYNSPLHF.

V is TRBV28 and J is TRBJ1-1, with D maybe TRBD1 (5 bases). Per germline, CDR1 MDHEN and CDR2 SYDVKM. CDR3 size: 14 residues. V was pared by 3 bases and J by 2 bases, with 10 bases between. The DNA for the CDR3 is TGTGCCAGCAGTTTCCTCGACAGAAACACTGAAGCTTTCTTT. Translation: CASSFLDRNTEAFF.

J is TRBJ1-1 and V is TRBV10-3; TRBD1 matches 7 bases. The germline V gene encodes CDR1 ENHRY and CDR2 SYGVKD. CDR3 length equals 14 residues. V dropped 6 bases and J dropped 3; count of bases not matched to a gene: 7. Here the CDR3 DNA reads TGTGCCATCAGGGACCAGGGGGTCGACACTGAAGCTTTCTTT. Translation: CAIRDQGVDTEAFF.

The chain employs TRBV2 and TRBJ1-5; no reliable D call. Trimming took off 3 bases at V and 7 bases at J, with 13 bases between the two ends. The CDR3 has 14 residues. Looked up from germline, CDR1 is SNHLY and CDR2 is FYNNEI. The CDR3 DNA sequence: TGTGCCAGCAGTGATTCGGCGGTAAGGCAGCCCCAGCATTTT. This translates into CASSDSAVRQPQHF.

The table lists this clone with a few counts. This chain links TRBV2 with TRBJ1-1; 9 bases are a match to TRBD1. Per the germline V gene, CDR1 is SNHLY and CDR2 is FYNNEI. The CDR3 loop spans 13 amino acids. Trimming cost V 6 bases and J 7 bases; bases outside gene matches: 6. The CDR3 nucleotides read TGTGCCAGCAGGAGGGACAGGGAGCTTGAAGCTTTCTTT. It translates to CASRRDRELEAFF.

The gene calls are TRBV7-2 and TRBJ1-5, with 11 bases lining up with TRBD1. CDR3 length equals 15 residues. V dropped 5 bases and J dropped 2; count of bases not matched to a gene: 2. The V gene's germline CDR1 is SGHTA and CDR2 FQGNSA. CDR3 sequence: CASSGQGAGNQPQHF. As DNA, the CDR3 is TGTGCCAGCAGCGGACAGGGGGCGGGCAATCAGCCCCAGCATTTT. Combining the CDR3 with reference TRBV7-2 and TRBJ1-5 gives the whole variable domain GAGVSQSPSNKVTEKGKDVELRCDPISGHTALYWYRQSLGQGLEFLIYFQGNSAPDKSGLPSDRFSAERTGGSVSTLTIQRTQQEDSAVYLCASSGQGAGNQPQHFGDGTRLSIL.

This clone was recorded once. V is TRBV13 and J is TRBJ1-1; 8 bases are a match to TRBD1. Germline CDR1 and CDR2: PRHDT and FYEKMQ (reference sequence). The ends lost 6 bases at V and 4 bases at J; junction bases unmatched: 7. CDR3 size: 14 residues. CDR3 region: CASSDRGWATEAFF. Here the CDR3 DNA reads TGTGCCAGCAGTGACAGGGGTTGGGCCACTGAAGCTTTCTTT.

The chain uses TRBV25-1 and TRBJ2-3, with D perhaps matching TRBD1 (5 bases). This CDR3 has 14 residues. The germline gives CDR1 MGHDK, CDR2 SYGVNS. Trimming cost V 3 bases and J 1 base, with 8 bases left between them. CDR3 region: CASSDPRGTDTQYF. CDR3 nucleotides: TGTGCCAGCAGTGATCCCAGGGGCACAGATACGCAGTATTTT.

This clone was seen once. The chain is built from TRBV4-1 and TRBJ1-2, with 8 bases identical to TRBD1. V shed 4 bases, J shed 0 bases, and the junction held 7 bases outside the gene matches. There are 16 residues in the CDR3. Per germline, CDR1 MGHRA and CDR2 YSYEKL. CDR3 coding DNA: TGCGCCAGCAGCCTAGGACAGGGTAGGACTAACTATGGCTACACCTTC. Translation gives CASSLGQGRTNYGYTF.

V gene TRBV24-1 combines with J gene TRBJ2-3; 12 nucleotides line up with TRBD1. Germline assignment: CDR1 KGHDR and CDR2 SFDVKD. This CDR3 contains 16 residues. The V segment lost 5 bases and the J segment 3 bases; nucleotides outside the gene matches: 5. Here the CDR3 reads CATSAGTGGRTDTQYF. The CDR3 nucleotides are TGTGCCACCAGTGCAGGGACAGGGGGCCGAACAGATACGCAGTATTTT.

This clone was recorded many times. V and J are TRBV7-9 and TRBJ1-2, with 7 bases fitting TRBD1. V was pared by 2 bases and J by 5 bases, with 11 bases of the junction left unmatched. This CDR3 comprises 16 residues. The germline V gene encodes CDR1 SEHNR and CDR2 FQNEAQ (reference sequence). In DNA form, the CDR3 reads TGTGCCAGCAGCTTAATGGGACGACAGGGTTGGTATGGCTACACCTTC. Its protein is CASSLMGRQGWYGYTF.

This sequence joins TRBV10-3 and TRBJ2-5; D is unclear. This CDR3 is 14 amino acids long. Germline CDR1 is ENHRY and CDR2 is SYGVKD. Trimming shortened V by 4 bases and J by 3 bases, and 12 bases separated the two germline ends. This chain's CDR3 is CAISVSGSKETQYF. CDR3 coding DNA: TGTGCCATCAGTGTATCCGGTTCTAAAGAGACCCAGTACTTC.

The CDR3 is CASSLTGTGDEKLFF. The CDR3 DNA follows: TGTGCCAGCAGCCTCACCGGGACAGGGGATGAAAAACTGTTTTTT. V usage is TRBV7-8 and J usage is TRBJ1-4; 10 positions agree with TRBD1. Germline trimming cut 5 bases from V and 6 bases from J; bases unmatched to any gene: 6. Germline loops: CDR1 SGHVS, CDR2 FQNEAQ. This CDR3 comprises 15 residues.

The gene calls are TRBV12-2 and TRBJ2-2; the table calls TRBD1, which could not be checked here. TRBV12-2 is labeled a pseudogene. The CDR3 loop spans 16 amino acids. This CDR3 is CASRLRGPDGTGELFF. The CDR3 coding sequence is TGTGCAAGTCGCCTTAGGGGGCCCGACGGCACCGGGGAGCTGTTTTTT.

V usage is TRBV3-1 (or the pseudogene TRBV3-2) and J usage is TRBJ2-6; TRBD1 might be the D (6 bases). The length of the CDR3 is 15 residues. Germline V gene lookup returns CDR1 LGHDT and CDR2 YNNKEL (reference sequence). V was pared by 3 bases and J by 9 bases, with 15 bases between. CDR3 amino acids: CASSQHRVTHNVLTF. CDR3 nucleotides: TGTGCCAGCAGCCAGCACAGGGTCACTCACAACGTCCTGACTTTC.

J is TRBJ1-3 and V is TRBV5-1, with 7 bases matching TRBD1. This CDR3 has 14 amino acids. Germline CDR1 SGHRS, CDR2 YFSETQ. Trimming cost V 4 bases and J 4 bases; bases outside gene matches: 5. This CDR3 is CASSTGASGNTIYF. The CDR3 region has the DNA TGCGCCAGCAGCACAGGGGCATCAGGAAACACCATATATTTT.

The chain combines TRBV7-8 with TRBJ2-1, with 8 bases that match TRBD2. CDR1 is SGHVS and CDR2 is FQNEAQ in the germline V gene. This CDR3 has 16 amino acids. V shed 4 bases, J shed 4 bases, and the junction held 9 bases outside the gene matches. The CDR3 loop reads CASSSLGRGVYNEQFF. The CDR3 DNA follows: TGTGCCAGCAGCTCACTGGGGCGGGGGGTTTACAATGAGCAGTTCTTC.

The gene calls are TRBV3-1 (or the pseudogene TRBV3-2) and TRBJ1-5; 8 bases line up with TRBD1. This CDR3 has 13 residues. Germline V lookup: CDR1 LGHDT, CDR2 YNNKEL (reference sequence). Trimming cost V 4 bases and J 11 bases; bases outside gene matches: 7. The CDR3 here is CASSLTGESSQHF. The CDR3 nucleotides read TGTGCCAGCAGCCTGACAGGGGAGTCGTCCCAGCATTTT.

This clone was counted once. The CDR3 loop is CATSDYGQRAEQYF. The CDR3 coding sequence is TGTGCCACCAGTGATTATGGACAACGGGCCGAGCAGTACTTC. The chain couples TRBV24-1 to TRBJ2-7, with D maybe TRBD1 (5 bases). Trimming took off 2 bases at V and 6 bases at J, with 13 bases between the two ends. CDR3 length: 14 residues. Germline CDR1 is KGHDR and CDR2 is SFDVKD.

The rearrangement links TRBV18 to TRBJ1-5; D gene unclear. Trimming took off 0 bases at V and 1 base at J, with 7 bases between the two ends. Looked up from germline, CDR1 is KGHSH and CDR2 is LQKENI. The CDR3 has 15 residues. The CDR3 sequence: CASSPPSGSNQPQHF. The CDR3 DNA is TGTGCCAGCTCACCACCGTCGGGAAGCAATCAGCCCCAGCATTTT.

The chain recombines TRBV7-6 with TRBJ2-3; 9 bases agree with TRBD1. V trimming: 5 bases; J trimming: 0 bases; junction bases outside the gene matches: 6. This CDR3 comprises 16 residues. The germline gives CDR1 SGHVS, CDR2 FNYEAQ. The CDR3 nucleotides read TGTGCCAGCAGCCGGACAGGGGTCCGTAGCACAGATACGCAGTATTTT. Translated, it gives CASSRTGVRSTDTQYF.

V usage is TRBV27 and J usage is TRBJ2-3; 8 bases agree with TRBD2. Germline V CDR1 and CDR2: MNHEY, SMNVEV (reference sequence). Trimming took 5 bases from V and 4 from J; bases not matched to a gene: 11. The CDR3 totals 16 residues. The CDR3 loop is CASSTPGLESPDTQYF. CDR3 coding DNA: TGTGCCAGCAGTACTCCGGGACTAGAAAGCCCAGATACGCAGTATTTT.

The V call is TRBV19, the J call TRBJ2-3; possibly TRBD2 for D (5 bases). With 4 bases removed from V and 0 bases from J, the gap between germline ends came to 17 bases. Germline V lookup: CDR1 LNHDA, CDR2 SQIVND (reference sequence). CDR3 length equals 17 residues. Here the CDR3 reads CASSTPPSGSSTDTQYF. The CDR3, as DNA: TGTGCCAGTAGTACACCCCCGTCGGGGTCGAGCACAGATACGCAGTATTTT.